This T cell receptor (beta chain) came from a study of cytomegalovirus exposure and HLA in healthy donors. V was clipped by 1 base and J by 5 bases; unmatched bases: 7. Germline V lookup: CDR1 SGHRS, CDR2 YFSETQ. This CDR3 spans 16 amino acids. The PCR contained 60 Vbeta and 13 Jbeta primers. The method was immunoSEQ multiplex PCR; TCRdb's version includes in-frame clones alone and lacks a portion of them. The profile covers about 84,000 clones, with roughly 61% appearing a single time and 15% taken by the ten largest. The chain joins TRBV5-1 to TRBJ2-2; TRBD2 aligns across 8 bases. The receptor comes from a woman between 35 and 50 years old in good health and CMV-seropositive. Sequencing was done on a sample of PBMCs. CDR3 region: CASSLSGRGGTGELFF. The CDR3 DNA reads TGCGCCAGCAGCTTGAGCGGGAGAGGAGGGACCGGGGAGCTGTTTTTT.